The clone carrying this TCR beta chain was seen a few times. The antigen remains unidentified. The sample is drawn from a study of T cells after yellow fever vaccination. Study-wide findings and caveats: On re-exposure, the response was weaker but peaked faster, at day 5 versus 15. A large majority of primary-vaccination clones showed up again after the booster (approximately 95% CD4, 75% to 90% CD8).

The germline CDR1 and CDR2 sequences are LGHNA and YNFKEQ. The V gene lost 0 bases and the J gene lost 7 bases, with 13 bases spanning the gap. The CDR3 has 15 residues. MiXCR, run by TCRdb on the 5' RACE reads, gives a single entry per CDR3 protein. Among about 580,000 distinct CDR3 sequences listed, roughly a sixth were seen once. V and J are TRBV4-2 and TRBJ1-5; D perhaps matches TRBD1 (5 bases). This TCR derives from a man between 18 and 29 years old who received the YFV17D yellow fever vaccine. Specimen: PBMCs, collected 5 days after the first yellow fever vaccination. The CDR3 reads CASSQEGTRGQPQHF. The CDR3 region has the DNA TGTGCCAGCAGCCAAGAAGGCACTAGGGGACAGCCCCAGCATTTT.